Presented here are 10 T cell receptor beta chains from one specimen sequenced in a study of cytomegalovirus exposure and HLA in healthy donors. Primers: 60 Vbeta forward and 13 Jbeta reverse. Only in-frame clones appear in the TCRdb table, and some are missing; sequencing was by immunoSEQ multiplex PCR. The sample comprises around 110,000 clones, 70% to 80% of which are singletons, and 3.5% to 5% rests with the top ten. Specimen: PBMCs. Receptors were obtained from a man in his thirties or forties in good health and CMV-seropositive.

This clone came up once. This chain joins TRBV6-6 and TRBJ1-2, with D possibly TRBD1 on 5 matching bases. The CDR3 contains 15 residues. The ends were cut back, 2 bases at V and 2 bases at J, with 12 bases in the middle. The V gene's germline CDR1 is MNHNY and CDR2 SVGAGI (reference sequence). The CDR3 sequence is CASSYPAGQNYGYTF. The CDR3 DNA is TGTGCCAGCAGTTACCCGGCAGGACAAAACTATGGCTACACCTTC.

The J gene is TRBJ2-1, the V gene TRBV7-6; 9 bases align to TRBD1. V shed 4 bases and J 7 bases; nucleotides not matched to a gene: 8. This CDR3 contains 15 residues. Germline V gives CDR1 SGHVS, CDR2 FNYEAQ. The DNA of the CDR3 is TGTGCCAGCAGCTCGAGCCGGGACAGGGATAATGAGCAGTTCTTC. This translates into CASSSSRDRDNEQFF.

The chain uses TRBV5-1 and TRBJ1-1; D unresolved. Trimming took off 4 bases at V and 4 bases at J, with 11 bases between the two ends. Looked up from germline, CDR1 is SGHRS and CDR2 is YFSETQ. The CDR3 is 13 residues long. CDR3 nucleotide sequence: TGCGCCAGCAGCCTAACCACGGGCACTGAAGCTTTCTTT. This encodes CASSLTTGTEAFF.

The rearrangement joins TRBV11-2 to TRBJ2-1; maybe TRBD2 (6 bases). The germline gives CDR1 SGHAT, CDR2 FQNNGV. V was trimmed by 5 bases and J by 9 bases, leaving 14 bases between them. The CDR3 length is 13 residues. The CDR3 DNA follows: TGTGCCAGCAGCCATCAGGAGGGGATTGAGCAGTTCTTC. Its translation: CASSHQEGIEQFF.

This clone has more than one count but fewer than ten. The chain has TRBV13 and TRBJ2-1; 14 positions agree with TRBD2. The germline V gene has CDR1 PRHDT and CDR2 FYEKMQ (reference sequence). V shed 3 bases and J 1 base; nucleotides not matched to a gene: 5. The CDR3 sequence is 18 residues long. The CDR3 coding sequence is TGTGCCAGCAGCTTGACTAGCGGGAGGGCCTGGTCCTACAATGAGCAGTTCTTC. Residues: CASSLTSGRAWSYNEQFF.

The chain's CDR3 is CAWSRTSGRSYNEQFF. The CDR3 nucleotides read TGTGCCTGGAGTAGGACTAGCGGGAGGTCCTACAATGAGCAGTTCTTC. The chain has TRBV30 and TRBJ2-1; 14 bases match TRBD2. V shed 2 bases and J 1 base; nucleotides not matched to a gene: 1. The germline gives CDR1 GTSNPN, CDR2 SVGIG (reference sequence). CDR3 length equals 16 residues.

To note about this clone: A junction end diverges from the germline sequence, so it may reflect a read error. Here the CDR3 reads CASSYFATGANGLTF. In DNA form, the CDR3 reads TGTGCCAGCAGTTACTTCGCAACTGGGGCCAACGGCCTGACTTTC. V is TRBV6-5 and J is TRBJ2-6; D is perhaps TRBD1 (5 bases). The germline V gene has CDR1 MNHEY and CDR2 SVGAGI. The CDR3 extends over 15 amino acids.

The CDR3 protein is CASSQDSILENTIYF. The CDR3 DNA reads TGCGCCAGCAGCCAAGATTCGATCTTGGAGAACACCATATATTTT. The J gene is TRBJ1-3, the V gene TRBV4-1; D is ambiguous. Germline CDR1 and CDR2: MGHRA and YSYEKL. The length of the CDR3 is 15 residues. With 0 bases removed from V and 7 bases from J, the gap between germline ends came to 13 bases.

This chain uses TRBV6-6 with TRBJ2-7, with TRBD1 identical over 9 bases. Trimming removed 2 bases from V and 5 bases from J; junction bases left unmatched: 4. Germline V gives CDR1 MNHNY, CDR2 SVGAGI (reference sequence). This CDR3 contains 14 residues. This CDR3 is CASSYLDRGNEQYF. The CDR3 DNA follows: TGTGCCAGCAGTTACCTGGACAGGGGCAACGAGCAGTACTTC.

This clone was found a few times. This chain connects TRBV6-1 to TRBJ2-7, with D tentatively TRBD1 (6 bases). This CDR3 comprises 14 residues. The V gene lost 5 bases and the J gene lost 0 bases, with 11 bases spanning the gap. From germline, CDR1 is MNHNS and CDR2 SASEGT. The CDR3 loop reads CASSRDTSSYEQYF. Here the CDR3 DNA reads TGTGCCAGCAGTCGGGACACTAGCTCCTACGAGCAGTACTTC.